The 31 T cell receptor beta chains given below trace back to one sample, sequenced in a study of T-cell reconstitution after alpha-beta-depleted transplantation in children. This sample's TCRbeta library carried unique molecular identifier barcodes. TCRdb fed the PCR reads into MiXCR, producing one record per CDR3 protein. In the table there are roughly 500,000 distinct CDR3 sequences, roughly 33% of which are singletons. The sample consisted of PBMCs from the stem cell graft donor, taken from the stem cell graft. These receptors were collected from a human donor who donated a stem cell graft to a child with aplastic anemia.

This rearrangement joins TRBV18 to TRBJ2-1; TRBD2 matches 9 bases. The CDR3 is made up of 16 amino acids. The junction had 9 bases not matched to a gene; V was cut back by 1 base and J by 8 bases. Germline V lookup: CDR1 KGHSH, CDR2 LQKENI. The CDR3 DNA follows: TGTGCCAGCTCACCACTTCTGGGACTAGCACACGATGAGCAGTTCTTC. Translating it yields CASSPLLGLAHDEQFF.

The CDR3 region has the DNA TGTGCCAGCAGTGACAGGAACCTCTATGGCTACACCTTC. It yields the protein CASSDRNLYGYTF. The V gene is TRBV12-3 or TRBV12-4, the J gene TRBJ1-2; D perhaps matches TRBD1 (6 bases). CDR3 length: 13 amino acids. The V gene lost 5 bases and the J gene lost 4 bases, with 11 bases spanning the gap.

This chain joins TRBV7-9 and TRBJ2-7, with D maybe TRBD1 (6 bases). This CDR3 spans 14 amino acids. V was clipped by 4 bases and J by 5 bases, with 15 bases between them. Germline CDR1 and CDR2: SEHNR and FQNEAQ (reference sequence). CDR3 in amino acids: CASSYSSRGHEQYV. The CDR3 nucleotides read TGTGCCAGCAGCTATTCCAGCAGGGGTCACGAGCAGTACGTC.

The V gene is TRBV7-2, the J gene TRBJ2-7, with 10 positions matching TRBD2. J lost 5 bases, V lost 5 bases, and 6 bases had no gene match. CDR3 size: 14 residues. CDR1 SGHTA and CDR2 FQGNSA come from the germline V gene. CDR3 sequence: CASSRTSGNNEQYF. For the CDR3, the DNA is TGTGCCAGCAGCCGGACTAGCGGAAACAACGAGCAGTACTTC.

The rearrangement joins TRBV7-2 to TRBJ1-4, with a possible D match to TRBD1 (5 bases). The length of the CDR3 is 14 residues. Germline loops: CDR1 SGHTA, CDR2 FQGNSA. Trimming removed 2 bases from V and 13 bases from J, with 17 bases in between. For the CDR3, the DNA is TGTGCCAGCAGCTTAAAGGGGTCCGGGGAGGTACTGTTTTTT. It is translated as CASSLKGSGEVLFF.

In this sample, this clonotype turned up a few times. The rearrangement joins TRBV7-8 to TRBJ2-2, with 7 bases that match TRBD2. V lost 1 base, J lost 4 bases, and 9 bases stayed unmatched. The CDR3 is made up of 17 amino acids. CDR1 and CDR2 (germline): SGHVS, FQNEAQ. CDR3: CASSLVRLAGATGELFF. The CDR3 DNA reads TGTGCCAGCAGCTTAGTGAGGCTCGCGGGAGCCACCGGGGAGCTGTTTTTT.

This clonotype was seen a handful of times. The chain uses TRBV20-1 and TRBJ1-2; D perhaps matches TRBD1 (5 bases). The V end was cut by 5 bases, the J end by 8 bases, with 12 bases between. The CDR3 sequence is 11 residues long. Germline-derived CDR1 and CDR2 are DFQATT and SNEGSKA (reference sequence). In DNA, the CDR3 is TGCAGTGCTGGGCTAGGGGAGGGCTACACCTTC. Translation gives CSAGLGEGYTF.

This rearrangement joins TRBV6-5 to TRBJ2-7, with a tentative D call TRBD1 (7 bases). Trimming left V 2 bases short and J 3 bases short, with 20 bases between. Germline V gene lookup returns CDR1 MNHEY and CDR2 SVGAGI. The CDR3 has 17 amino acids. The CDR3 is CASSYAGQTDINYEQYF. As DNA, the CDR3 is TGTGCCAGCAGTTACGCGGGACAGACCGATATCAACTACGAGCAGTACTTC.

The chain recombines TRBV4-3 with TRBJ1-2; D unresolved. The length of the CDR3 is 13 residues. CDR1 and CDR2 (germline): LGHNA, YSLEER. Deletions cut 3 bases from V and 4 bases from J, with 9 bases between. As DNA, the CDR3 is TGCGCCAGCAGCCAGAGTCCCACCTATGGCTACACCTTC. Translation gives CASSQSPTYGYTF.

Only a few counts were recorded for this clonotype. The rearrangement links TRBV12-3 or TRBV12-4 to TRBJ2-3, with D possibly called TRBD1 or TRBD2 (5 bases each). Trimming shortened V by 10 bases and J by 2 bases, and 19 bases separated the two germline ends. The CDR3 sequence is 15 residues long. The CDR3: CATGDGAEDTDTQYF. DNA for the CDR3: TGTGCCACCGGGGATGGGGCCGAAGACACAGATACGCAGTATTTT.

The J gene is TRBJ1-5, the V gene TRBV12-3 or TRBV12-4; no definite D call. This CDR3 comprises 16 residues. V lost 1 base and J lost 4, with 14 bases in between. The CDR3 sequence: CASSLGKGGRNQPQHF. CDR3 nucleotide sequence: TGTGCCAGCAGTTTAGGGAAGGGTGGGAGGAATCAGCCCCAGCATTTT.

This clonotype appeared a few times. The chain has TRBV6-5 and TRBJ2-1; 10 bases map to TRBD1. Trimming removed 2 bases from V and 2 bases from J; junction bases left unmatched: 12. The CDR3 has 19 amino acids. Germline CDR1 reads MNHEY; CDR2 reads SVGAGI. The CDR3 spells CASSYLGLGQGLPYNEQFF. The CDR3 coding sequence is TGTGCCAGCAGTTACCTCGGCCTGGGACAGGGGCTTCCCTACAATGAGCAGTTCTTC.

The chain has TRBV28 and TRBJ1-2, with D perhaps matching TRBD1 (6 bases). Germline-derived CDR1 and CDR2 are MDHEN and SYDVKM. The CDR3 is 15 residues long. The ends were cut back, 5 bases at V and 8 bases at J, with 21 bases in the middle. The CDR3 DNA reads as TGTGCCAGCAGTCTCACCGGGGGCCAACTGGGGGGCTACACCTTC. As protein: CASSLTGGQLGGYTF.

The V gene is TRBV29-1, the J gene TRBJ2-7; TRBD2 aligns across 10 bases. V was clipped by 7 bases and J by 2 bases; unmatched bases: 11. The CDR3 runs to 15 residues. The V gene's germline CDR1 is SQVTM and CDR2 ANQGSEA. CDR3 sequence (DNA): TGCAGCGCCGGGGGGGCTAGCGGGAGAACCTACGAGCAGTACTTC. This translates into CSAGGASGRTYEQYF.

This clonotype was recorded a few times. The chain links TRBV6-5 to TRBJ2-1; D unresolved. The CDR3 spans 13 residues. V lost 1 base and J 5 bases, leaving 6 bases between the germline ends. Germline V gene sequence: CDR1 MNHEY, CDR2 SVGAGI. The chain's CDR3 is CASSYLQNNEQFF. CDR3 coding DNA: TGTGCCAGCAGTTACTTACAAAACAATGAGCAGTTCTTC.

V usage is TRBV30 and J usage is TRBJ1-1, with D uncertain. Germline V gene data show CDR1 as GTSNPN and CDR2 as SVGIG (reference sequence). V was cut by 4 bases and J by 7 bases, with 10 bases left in between. The CDR3 covers 11 residues. The CDR3 DNA reads as TGTGCCTGGACCTGGGGTGGTGAAGCTTTCTTT. Amino acid sequence: CAWTWGGEAFF.

The chain links TRBV6-5 to TRBJ2-2; the match to TRBD2 covers 7 bases. This CDR3 is 17 amino acids long. The germline gives CDR1 MNHEY, CDR2 SVGAGI. V was clipped by 2 bases and J by 6 bases; unmatched bases: 12. The CDR3 coding sequence is TGTGCCAGCAGTTACCAGATCGGTGGCGGGAGCTCCGGGGAGCTGTTTTTT. Translating it yields CASSYQIGGGSSGELFF.

This clonotype was recorded a few times. The chain recombines TRBV10-3 with TRBJ2-1, with D perhaps assigned TRBD1 or TRBD2 (5 bases each). Trimming removed 10 bases at V and 8 bases at J, with 12 bases between. Germline V gene sequence: CDR1 ENHRY, CDR2 SYGVKD. The CDR3 runs to 11 residues. The DNA for the CDR3 is TGTGCCACTCTCCGGGGCTATGAGCAGTTCTTC. Amino acid sequence: CATLRGYEQFF.

This clonotype turned up a few times. The chain uses TRBV7-2 and TRBJ1-1; D ambiguous. Germline assignment: CDR1 SGHTA and CDR2 FQGNSA. V was shortened by 1 base and J by 2 bases, with 14 bases between the two germline ends. CDR3 size: 16 residues. This CDR3 reads CASSLGVWRTNTEAFF. The CDR3 DNA follows: TGTGCCAGCAGCTTAGGTGTTTGGCGGACTAACACTGAAGCTTTCTTT.

V usage is TRBV5-1 and J usage is TRBJ1-2, with D unresolved. Germline CDR1 and CDR2: SGHRS and YFSETQ. CDR3 length: 12 amino acids. V shed 3 bases and J shed 8 bases, with 11 bases lying between them. This CDR3 is CASSYNQEGYTF. DNA for the CDR3: TGCGCCAGCAGCTATAATCAGGAGGGCTACACCTTC. Based on the CDR3 plus reference TRBV5-1 and TRBJ1-2, the full variable domain is KAGVTQTPRYLIKTRGQQVTLSCSPISGHRSVSWYQQTPGQGLQFLFEYFSETQRNKGNFPGRFSGRQFSNSRSEMNVSTLELGDSALYLCASSYNQEGYTFGSGTRLTVV.

This sequence joins TRBV29-1 and TRBJ1-2, with D maybe TRBD1 (5 bases). V was shortened by 6 bases and J by 2 bases, with 10 bases between the two germline ends. The CDR3 length is 12 residues. Germline loops: CDR1 SQVTM, CDR2 ANQGSEA. For the CDR3, the DNA is TGCAGCGTCGGGGGAGTAAACTATGGCTACACCTTC. Protein: CSVGGVNYGYTF.

The rearrangement links TRBV12-3 or TRBV12-4 to TRBJ1-4; 9 nucleotides match TRBD1. Trimming took 8 bases from V and 8 from J; bases not matched to a gene: 6. The CDR3 runs 13 residues. DNA for the CDR3: TGTGCCAGCGTGGGACAGGGTGAGGAAAAACTGTTTTTT. Protein product: CASVGQGEEKLFF.

About this clonotype itself: The junction departs from germline at one end; a sequencing error may be responsible. The rearrangement uses TRBV20-1 and TRBJ2-1; D may correspond to TRBD1 or TRBD2 (5 bases each). CDR3 length equals 16 residues. The germline V gene has CDR1 DFQATT and CDR2 SNEGSKA (reference sequence). CDR3 protein: CCARDRNRGPYNEQFF. The CDR3 DNA sequence: TGCTGTGCTAGAGATCGGAATCGGGGACCCTACAATGAGCAGTTCTTC.

This clonotype was counted between two and nine times. The chain joins TRBV12-3 or TRBV12-4 to TRBJ2-7; D is uncertain. The V and J ends lost 1 base and 0 bases respectively, with 10 bases between them. The CDR3 loop spans 15 amino acids. The CDR3 protein is CASSLDHFLSYEQYF. The CDR3 DNA follows: TGTGCCAGCAGTTTAGATCATTTCCTCTCCTACGAGCAGTACTTC.

This chain links TRBV4-1 with TRBJ2-2; tentative D call: TRBD1 (6 bases). This CDR3 region has 19 residues. Germline loops: CDR1 MGHRA, CDR2 YSYEKL. V was trimmed by 1 base and J by 5 bases, leaving 23 bases between them. This chain's CDR3 is CASSQGGRAGRGRTGELFF. The CDR3 coding sequence is TGCGCCAGCAGCCAAGGGGGCCGCGCGGGCAGGGGAAGAACCGGGGAGCTGTTTTTT.

J is TRBJ2-5 and V is TRBV5-5, with 7 positions matching TRBD1. Germline trimming cut 4 bases from V and 6 bases from J; bases unmatched to any gene: 15. CDR1 SGHKS and CDR2 YYEKEE come from the germline V gene (reference sequence). This CDR3 contains 16 residues. The CDR3 here is CASSLGTGDVEKTQYF. CDR3 sequence (DNA): TGTGCCAGCAGCCTAGGAACAGGGGATGTCGAGAAGACCCAGTACTTC.

Only a few counts were recorded for this clonotype. The chain employs TRBV5-4 and TRBJ2-1; 8 bases match TRBD2. This CDR3 has 15 amino acids. CDR1 and CDR2 from the germline V gene are SGHNT and YYREEE (reference sequence). V was clipped by 0 bases and J by 6 bases; unmatched bases: 5. The CDR3 is CASSLVTGGFNEQFF. DNA for the CDR3: TGTGCCAGCAGCTTGGTAACGGGAGGGTTCAATGAGCAGTTCTTC. The full variable domain, in which reference TRBV5-4 and TRBJ2-1 provide the parts outside the CDR3, is ETGVTQSPTHLIKTRGQQVTLRCSSQSGHNTVSWYQQALGQGPQFIFQYYREEENGRGNFPPRFSGLQFPNYSSELNVNALELDDSALYLCASSLVTGGFNEQFFGPGTRLTVL.

This clonotype was picked up a small number of times. The rearrangement uses TRBV9 and TRBJ2-1, with TRBD2 matching 7 bases. CDR1 is SGDLS, CDR2 YYNGEE, per germline. V was clipped by 3 bases and J by 4 bases; unmatched bases: 7. The CDR3 spans 15 residues. The DNA of the CDR3 is TGTGCCAGCAGCGCCCGGGGGGAGCTTTACAATGAGCAGTTCTTC. It codes for CASSARGELYNEQFF.

This clonotype was found a few times. This chain joins TRBV6-2 or TRBV6-3 and TRBJ2-7; TRBD2 agrees at 7 bases. V dropped 6 bases and J dropped 2; count of bases not matched to a gene: 7. CDR1 MNHEY and CDR2 SVGEGT come from the germline V gene. This CDR3 spans 14 amino acids. CDR3 protein: CASSLAEGPYEQYV. CDR3 DNA: TGTGCCAGCAGCCTAGCGGAGGGTCCCTACGAGCAGTACGTC.

The gene calls are TRBV7-2 and TRBJ2-1, with D maybe TRBD2 (6 bases). Germline V gene lookup returns CDR1 SGHTA and CDR2 FQGNSA. V lost 0 bases and J 4 bases, leaving 16 bases between the germline ends. This CDR3 has 17 amino acids. The CDR3: CASSLAPTGRGYNEQFF. Written as DNA, the CDR3 is TGTGCCAGCAGCTTAGCCCCTACGGGACGGGGGTACAATGAGCAGTTCTTC. Full variable domain (rest looked up from reference TRBV7-2 and TRBJ2-1): GAGVSQSPSNKVTEKGKDVELRCDPISGHTALYWYRQSLGQGLEFLIYFQGNSAPDKSGLPSDRFSAERTGGSVSTLTIQRTQQEDSAVYLCASSLAPTGRGYNEQFFGPGTRLTVL.

The chain combines TRBV5-1 with TRBJ2-1; D perhaps matches TRBD1 (5 bases). Germline V gene sequence: CDR1 SGHRS, CDR2 YFSETQ. The CDR3 is 15 residues long. The germline V and J ends were trimmed by 1 base and 9 bases, with 17 bases remaining between them. The CDR3 region has the DNA TGCGCCAGCAGCTTGTTAGGGGAAACCTTCGGTGAGCAGTTCTTC. It is translated as CASSLLGETFGEQFF.